A single sample is the source of the 27 T cell receptor beta chains below, sequenced in a study of T cell repertoires in cytomegalovirus infection. Their target antigens are unknown. TCRdb recomputed calls from the reads with MiXCR, one row per CDR3 protein. The sample contains 80,000 or so distinct CDR3 sequences, 35% to 45% of which appear only once. The sample was CD8+ T cells from cultured PBMCs, taken from culture after CMV antigen stimulation. These receptors were taken from a human donor in good health (CMV status not recorded). Some clones in this sample may be carry-over from other donors' samples.

The chain uses TRBV6-5 and TRBJ1-1; 7 positions agree with TRBD1. CDR1 MNHEY and CDR2 SVGAGI come from the germline V gene. The J segment lost 7 bases and the V segment lost 0 bases, leaving 5 bases of the junction unmatched. This CDR3 region has 14 residues. CDR3 protein: CASSYSQGYSEAFF. The CDR3 bases are TGTGCCAGCAGTTACTCACAGGGGTACAGTGAAGCTTTCTTT.

The rearrangement uses TRBV6-2 or TRBV6-3 and TRBJ2-1, with D hard to call. This CDR3 spans 16 amino acids. V was clipped by 6 bases and J by 1 base, with 16 bases between them. In germline, CDR1 is MNHEY, CDR2 SVGEGT. CDR3: CASSSYSVRSYNEQFF. The CDR3 DNA follows: TGTGCCAGCAGCTCTTACTCCGTCCGTTCCTACAATGAGCAGTTCTTC.

This clonotype was counted only a few times. The chain is built from TRBV7-8 and TRBJ2-5; 9 nucleotides agree with TRBD1. The trim removed 6 bases at V and 4 bases at J, leaving 3 bases unmatched. The CDR3 has 13 amino acids. CDR1 and CDR2 from the germline V gene are SGHVS and FQNEAQ. CDR3 DNA: TGTGCCAGCAGAAGACAGGGGGGAGAGACCCAGTACTTC. Translation gives CASRRQGGETQYF.

The gene calls are TRBV7-6 and TRBJ1-6, with no clear D. CDR1 and CDR2 (germline): SGHVS, FNYEAQ. Trimming removed 1 base from V and 6 bases from J, with 10 bases in between. CDR3 length equals 15 residues. The CDR3 loop is CASSLDQERNSPLHF. In nucleotides, the CDR3 is TGTGCCAGCAGCTTAGACCAGGAGCGTAATTCACCCCTCCACTTT.

There are a few counts of this clonotype. The chain carries TRBV5-4 and TRBJ2-5, with 7 bases lining up with TRBD1. Germline values: CDR1 SGHNT, CDR2 YYREEE (reference sequence). CDR3 size: 16 residues. The V and J ends lost 0 bases and 5 bases, in that order; junction bases with no gene match: 10. CDR3 region: CASSLDARGSGETQYF. Written as DNA, the CDR3 is TGTGCCAGCAGCTTGGATGCCAGGGGGTCGGGGGAGACCCAGTACTTC.

This clonotype was counted only a few times. The chain is built from TRBV7-2 and TRBJ1-2, with a weak D call TRBD1 (6 bases). Germline CDR1 SGHTA, CDR2 FQGNSA. This CDR3 spans 13 amino acids. The V and J ends lost 3 bases and 4 bases respectively, with 9 bases between them. CDR3 DNA: TGTGCCAGCAGCTTTGACAGGACCTATGGCTACACCTTC. Its translation: CASSFDRTYGYTF.

The chain uses TRBV19 and TRBJ1-6, with D unresolved. The CDR3 extends over 14 amino acids. Germline assignment: CDR1 LNHDA and CDR2 SQIVND (reference sequence). Trimming removed 1 base at V and 10 bases at J, with 11 bases between. The CDR3 sequence is CASSIAGSESPLHF. The CDR3 DNA is TGTGCCAGTAGTATAGCCGGGAGCGAGTCACCCCTCCACTTT.

The genes are TRBV11-2 and TRBJ2-1; no reliable D call. Looked up from germline, CDR1 is SGHAT and CDR2 is FQNNGV. CDR3 length equals 15 residues. V lost 1 base and J 6 bases, leaving 13 bases between the germline ends. The DNA of the CDR3 is TGTGCCAGCAGCTTAGGATTTGTGACGTTCAATGAGCAGTTCTTC. Translation: CASSLGFVTFNEQFF.

The table lists this clonotype with a few counts. V gene TRBV7-6 combines with J gene TRBJ2-5, with 8 bases lining up with TRBD1. Germline assignment: CDR1 SGHVS and CDR2 FNYEAQ. Trimming took 0 bases from V and 2 from J; bases not matched to a gene: 5. The CDR3 sequence is 16 residues long. The CDR3 bases are TGTGCCAGCAGCTTAGCAAGGGACAGGTTACAAGAGACCCAGTACTTC. This gives the protein CASSLARDRLQETQYF.

The J gene is TRBJ1-2, the V gene TRBV12-3 or TRBV12-4; D remains ambiguous. The V end lost 6 bases, the J end lost 5 bases, and 19 bases lay between the germline ends. The CDR3 length is 15 residues. In DNA form, the CDR3 reads TGTGCCAGCAGCCGGGTCGTCCTGAGTGGTTATGGCTACACCTTC. Translated, it gives CASSRVVLSGYGYTF.

This clonotype was detected a few times. The chain uses TRBV5-6 and TRBJ2-2; D remains ambiguous. The CDR3 is 14 residues long. Germline lookup yields CDR1 SGHDT and CDR2 YYEEEE. Trimming removed 6 bases at V and 0 bases at J, with 9 bases between. The chain's CDR3 is CASIGVANTGELFF. CDR3 coding DNA: TGTGCCAGCATAGGCGTCGCGAACACCGGGGAGCTGTTTTTT. The full variable domain, completed using reference TRBV5-6 and TRBJ2-2, is DAGVTQSPTHLIKTRGQQVTLRCSPKSGHDTVSWYQQALGQGPQFIFQYYEEEERQRGNFPDRFSGHQFPNYSSELNVNALLLGDSALYLCASIGVANTGELFFGEGSRLTVL.

This clonotype was counted a single time. V is TRBV20-1 and J is TRBJ2-3, with D tentatively TRBD2 (7 bases). The V gene lost 3 bases and the J gene lost 3 bases, with 16 bases spanning the gap. The germline gives CDR1 DFQATT, CDR2 SNEGSKA (reference sequence). This CDR3 has 15 amino acids. In nucleotides, the CDR3 is TGCAGTGCTAGTATGGGGAGGGGGGGGACAGATACGCAGTATTTT. Translated: CSASMGRGGTDTQYF.

The chain links TRBV6-5 to TRBJ1-3; D not certain. This CDR3 is built from 18 residues. Germline-derived CDR1 and CDR2 are MNHEY and SVGAGI. With 3 bases removed from V and 0 bases from J, the gap between germline ends came to 18 bases. The CDR3 DNA is TGTGCCAGCAGTTATCGCCGTATCGGTATTGTCTCTGGAAACACCATATATTTT. Protein sequence: CASSYRRIGIVSGNTIYF.

This clonotype occurred a few times. CDR3 loop: CASSGAGGNEQYF. Here the CDR3 DNA reads TGTGCCAGCAGTGGAGCCGGAGGCAACGAGCAGTACTTC. The rearrangement links TRBV25-1 to TRBJ2-7; TRBD2 is a possible D gene (5 bases). V gave up 4 bases and J gave up 5 bases, with 12 bases separating them. CDR3 length equals 13 residues. Germline V gene lookup returns CDR1 MGHDK and CDR2 SYGVNS.

This chain uses TRBV27 with TRBJ1-6; D uncertain. Trimming left V 0 bases short and J 5 bases short, with 11 bases between. The germline gives CDR1 MNHEY, CDR2 SMNVEV (reference sequence). This CDR3 is 16 amino acids long. The chain's CDR3 is CASSLSVSHHNSPLHF. Here the CDR3 DNA reads TGTGCCAGCAGTTTATCAGTTTCTCACCATAATTCACCCCTCCACTTT.

This clonotype turned up a few times. The rearrangement joins TRBV11-3 to TRBJ2-1; TRBD2 agrees at 10 bases. V gave up 6 bases and J gave up 3 bases; unmatched junction bases: 5. CDR3 size: 15 residues. Germline V CDR1 and CDR2: SGHNT, YENEEA. DNA for the CDR3: TGTGCCAGCAGTCTTGGACTAGCGGACTACAATGAGCAGTTCTTC. This sequence encodes CASSLGLADYNEQFF.

The chain uses TRBV20-1 and TRBJ1-2; TRBD1 might be the D (5 bases). The germline gives CDR1 DFQATT, CDR2 SNEGSKA (reference sequence). V lost 3 bases, J lost 1 base, and 21 bases lay in between. This CDR3 region has 17 residues. The DNA of the CDR3 is TGCAGTGCTAGTCTTACCACAGAGTGGGGGGTTAACTATGGCTACACCTTC. It encodes CSASLTTEWGVNYGYTF.

The chain is built from TRBV7-3 and TRBJ2-1, with D perhaps matching TRBD2 (6 bases). Germline values: CDR1 SGHTA, CDR2 FQGTGA. V was cut by 3 bases and J by 9 bases, with 9 bases left in between. The CDR3 length is 12 residues. CDR3 nucleotide sequence: TGTGCCAGCAGCTTTGTGGGGGGTGAGCAGTTCTTC. This sequence encodes CASSFVGGEQFF.

The chain links TRBV7-6 to TRBJ2-7, with D perhaps TRBD1 or TRBD2 (5 bases each). The CDR3 is made up of 12 amino acids. CDR1 is SGHVS and CDR2 is FNYEAQ in the germline V gene. The V and J ends lost 5 bases and 7 bases respectively, with 12 bases between them. Written as DNA, the CDR3 is TGTGCCAGCAGCCCAGCTGGGGGAGAGCAGTACTTC. It translates to CASSPAGGEQYF.

This clonotype was counted only a few times. The chain is built from TRBV12-5 and TRBJ1-4; 8 bases are a match to TRBD1. V lost 1 base, J lost 5 bases, and 9 bases stayed unmatched. Germline CDR1 is LGHNT and CDR2 is FRNRAP. This CDR3 region has 17 residues. The CDR3 region is CASGLDGQGVKNEKLFF. CDR3 sequence (DNA): TGTGCTAGTGGTTTGGACGGACAGGGAGTTAAGAATGAAAAACTGTTTTTT.

The chain couples TRBV20-1 to TRBJ2-3, with D hard to call. The germline CDR1 and CDR2 sequences are DFQATT and SNEGSKA (reference sequence). V lost 1 base and J lost 3, with 14 bases in between. This CDR3 is built from 15 residues. In DNA form, the CDR3 reads TGCAGTGCTAGAGGGCTCAGTATAGGGACAGATACGCAGTATTTT. It yields the protein CSARGLSIGTDTQYF.

This clonotype was detected once. Since a much larger clone is just one base distant, this may be a read error. The chain uses TRBV20-1 and TRBJ1-6; 8 positions agree with TRBD1. The CDR3 runs 14 residues. The junction had 9 bases not matched to a gene; V was cut back by 5 bases and J by 9 bases. The germline V gene has CDR1 DFQATT and CDR2 SNEGSKA (reference sequence). The CDR3 spells CSASGQAEASPLHF. As DNA, the CDR3 is TGCAGTGCTTCGGGACAGGCGGAAGCTTCACCCCTCCACTTT.

This clonotype was observed at least ten times. The chain recombines TRBV7-6 with TRBJ2-1; 10 bases are a match to TRBD2. The germline gives CDR1 SGHVS, CDR2 FNYEAQ. The CDR3 has 15 residues. The trim removed 8 bases at V and 7 bases at J, leaving 11 bases unmatched. The CDR3 sequence is CASGRSGGDSNEQFF. CDR3 in DNA: TGTGCCAGCGGGAGGAGCGGGGGGGACTCGAATGAGCAGTTCTTC. The variable domain in full, with the rest retrieved from reference TRBV7-6 and TRBJ2-1, is GAGVSQSPRYKVTKRGQDVALRCDPISGHVSLYWYRQALGQGPEFLTYFNYEAQQDKSGLPNDRFSAERPEGSISTLTIQRTEQRDSAMYRCASGRSGGDSNEQFFGPGTRLTVL.

This clonotype was counted only a few times. The chain carries TRBV7-6 and TRBJ2-1; 8 bases match TRBD2. The CDR3 contains 18 residues. The J segment lost 4 bases and the V segment lost 5 bases, leaving 16 bases of the junction unmatched. Germline V gene sequence: CDR1 SGHVS, CDR2 FNYEAQ. This CDR3 is CASSPTPGGASIYNEQFF. The DNA for the CDR3 is TGTGCCAGCAGCCCTACCCCGGGGGGGGCATCTATATACAATGAGCAGTTCTTC.

This clonotype was picked up one time. The rearrangement joins TRBV9 to TRBJ2-1, with TRBD2 identical over 8 bases. With 3 bases clipped from V and 10 bases from J, the junction kept 12 bases outside the gene matches. The germline V gene has CDR1 SGDLS and CDR2 YYNGEE. The CDR3 extends over 15 amino acids. The CDR3 is CASSAWTSTEGEQFF. The CDR3 DNA follows: TGTGCCAGCAGCGCCTGGACTAGCACTGAAGGGGAGCAGTTCTTC.

The chain links TRBV19 to TRBJ2-7, with D perhaps TRBD2 (5 bases). The CDR3 sequence is 13 residues long. The ends were cut back, 2 bases at V and 3 bases at J, with 8 bases in the middle. Germline V gives CDR1 LNHDA, CDR2 SQIVND (reference sequence). The CDR3 region is CASSIFEGYEQYF. The CDR3 nucleotides are TGTGCCAGTAGTATATTCGAGGGCTACGAGCAGTACTTC.

This clonotype appeared a few times. The rearrangement links TRBV12-3 or TRBV12-4 to TRBJ2-7; 10 bases fit TRBD1. CDR3 size: 12 residues. The V and J ends lost 5 bases and 6 bases, in that order; junction bases with no gene match: 1. The CDR3 spells CASSRTGGEQYF. CDR3 nucleotides: TGTGCCAGCAGTAGGACAGGGGGCGAGCAGTACTTC.